The clone carrying this T cell receptor (beta chain) is a singleton in its sample. Its antigen is not identified. Germline CDR1 reads LNHDA; CDR2 reads SQIVND (reference sequence). The CDR3 is made up of 14 amino acids. This sample was included in a study of T cell responses to AZD1222 COVID-19 vaccine. The study, taken as a whole, reports: The CD4 TCRs associated with vaccination extended across spike and predominated at 160-218 and 743-854. Reports indicate that nearly half of spike-specific TCRs are directed at unmutated variant regions.

Sequencing was performed with immunoSEQ multiplex PCR; in TCRdb, only in-frame clones are kept and a portion is missing. The data contain 150,000 to 200,000 clones, around 90% of them seen just once; the ten biggest clones take up 1.3%. This material consisted of peripheral blood, taken on day 0 of AZD1222 vaccination. The sequence came from an adult in good health. The chain links TRBV19 to TRBJ1-3; D possibly corresponds to TRBD1 (6 bases). CDR3 sequence: CATQDSYSGNTIYF. The CDR3 coding sequence is TGTGCTACCCAGGACAGCTACTCTGGAAACACCATATATTTT.